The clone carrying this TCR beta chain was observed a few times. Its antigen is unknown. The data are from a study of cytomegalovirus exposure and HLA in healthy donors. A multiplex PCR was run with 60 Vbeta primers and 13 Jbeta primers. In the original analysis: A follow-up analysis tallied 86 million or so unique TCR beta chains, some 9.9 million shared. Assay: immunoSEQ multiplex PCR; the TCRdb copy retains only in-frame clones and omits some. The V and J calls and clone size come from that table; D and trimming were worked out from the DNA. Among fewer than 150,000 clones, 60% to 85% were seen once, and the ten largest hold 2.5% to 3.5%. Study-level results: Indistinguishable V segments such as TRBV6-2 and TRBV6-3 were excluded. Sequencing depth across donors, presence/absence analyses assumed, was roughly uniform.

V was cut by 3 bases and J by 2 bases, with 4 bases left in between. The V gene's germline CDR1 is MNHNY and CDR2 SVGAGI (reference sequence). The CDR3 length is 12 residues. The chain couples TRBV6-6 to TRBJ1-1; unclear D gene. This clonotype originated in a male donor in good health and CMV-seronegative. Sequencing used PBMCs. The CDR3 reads CASSYSNTEAFF. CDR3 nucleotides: TGTGCCAGCAGTTATTCAAACACTGAAGCTTTCTTT.